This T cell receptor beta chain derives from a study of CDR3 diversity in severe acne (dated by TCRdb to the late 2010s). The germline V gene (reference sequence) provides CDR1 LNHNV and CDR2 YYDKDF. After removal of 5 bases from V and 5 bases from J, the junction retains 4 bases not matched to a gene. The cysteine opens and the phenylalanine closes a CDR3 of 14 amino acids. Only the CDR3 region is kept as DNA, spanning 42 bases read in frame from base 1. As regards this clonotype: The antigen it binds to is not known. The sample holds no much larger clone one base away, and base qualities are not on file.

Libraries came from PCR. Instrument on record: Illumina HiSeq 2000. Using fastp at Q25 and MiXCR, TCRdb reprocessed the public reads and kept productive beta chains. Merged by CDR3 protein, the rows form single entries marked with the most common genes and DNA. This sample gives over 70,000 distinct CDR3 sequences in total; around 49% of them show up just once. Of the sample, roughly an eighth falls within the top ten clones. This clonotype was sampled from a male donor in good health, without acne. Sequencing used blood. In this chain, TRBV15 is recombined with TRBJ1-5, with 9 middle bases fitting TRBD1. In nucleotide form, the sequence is TGTGCCACCAGCGAGGGACAGGGCGATCAGCCCCAGCATTTT. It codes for CATSEGQGDQPQHF.